The 5 T cell receptor beta chains listed next were all sequenced from one sample in a study of T-cell reconstitution after alpha-beta-depleted transplantation in children. Unique molecular identifiers were incorporated into the prepared TCRbeta library. TCRdb recomputed calls from the PCR reads with MiXCR, one row per CDR3 protein. Of hundreds of thousands of distinct CDR3 sequences in the sample, around 15% were seen once. The starting material was PBMCs, mostly from graft donor cells, obtained 360 days after TCRalphabeta/CD19-depleted stem cell transplant. These receptors were collected from a boy under two years old who had a stem cell transplant for Wiskott-Aldrich syndrome, so the T cells may come from the graft donor.

This clonotype was seen a few times. This chain connects TRBV18 to TRBJ1-5; no firm D call. Trimming stripped 2 bases from V and 11 bases from J, with 19 bases between. Germline V CDR1 and CDR2: KGHSH, LQKENI. The CDR3 runs to 15 residues. The chain's CDR3 is CASSPSGHGIGSQHF. Here the CDR3 DNA reads TGTGCCAGCTCACCATCGGGTCACGGGATAGGATCCCAGCATTTT.

This clonotype was picked up a small number of times. The rearrangement uses TRBV7-2 and TRBJ2-5; D may be TRBD1 or TRBD2 (5 bases each). The CDR3 extends over 16 amino acids. Germline values: CDR1 SGHTA, CDR2 FQGNSA. The V gene lost 1 base and the J gene lost 5 bases, with 17 bases spanning the gap. The CDR3 sequence is CASSLVGRGPKETQYF. The CDR3 nucleotides are TGTGCCAGCAGCTTAGTGGGTCGGGGCCCGAAGGAGACCCAGTACTTC.

This chain connects TRBV12-3 or TRBV12-4 to TRBJ1-6; D remains ambiguous. This CDR3 is built from 16 residues. Trimming took 3 bases from V and 9 from J, leaving 18 bases between them. CDR3 nucleotides: TGTGCCAGCAGTTTGGCTGGGAAGTTCTTGACTTCACCCCTCCACTTT. As protein: CASSLAGKFLTSPLHF.

This clonotype has more than one count but fewer than ten. The rearrangement joins TRBV12-3 or TRBV12-4 to TRBJ2-1, with D uncertain. The CDR3 sequence is 16 residues long. V was shortened by 1 base and J by 2 bases, with 12 bases between the two germline ends. The CDR3 DNA sequence: TGTGCCAGCAGTTTAGGGCGACCCGGCCCCTACAATGAGCAGTTCTTC. Its protein is CASSLGRPGPYNEQFF.

This clonotype appeared a few times. This chain joins TRBV20-1 and TRBJ1-5; tentative D call: TRBD1 (5 bases). The CDR3 is 16 amino acids. The V gene's germline CDR1 is DFQATT and CDR2 SNEGSKA (reference sequence). V was shortened by 0 bases and J by 3 bases, with 15 bases between the two germline ends. The DNA of the CDR3 is TGCAGTGCTAGAGATCGTTTTGGACACTCCAATCAGCCCCAGCATTTT. Its translation: CSARDRFGHSNQPQHF.